One sample yielded the 20 T cell receptor beta chains listed below, sequenced in a study of metastatic and nonmetastatic thyroid tumors. All patients were treatment-naive before thyroid surgery. TCRdb reassembled clones from the PCR reads with MiXCR. The table includes tens of thousands of clones, about 12% detected once. Material: tumor tissue. The receptors derive from a female donor with papillary thyroid cancer or a benign thyroid nodule (not recorded which). Some clones in this sample may be carry-over from other donors' samples.

Comment on this clone: A much larger clone lies a single base off, so this may be a read error. The J gene is TRBJ1-1, the V gene TRBV3-1; unclear D gene. Trimming removed 10 bases from V and 4 bases from J, with 10 bases in between. Germline CDR1 and CDR2: LGHDT and YNNKEL (reference sequence). This CDR3 contains 11 residues. CDR3 bases: TGTGCCAACGAAGGGTCCACTGAAGCTTTCTTT. Translated, it gives CANEGSTEAFF.

This clone was found many times. The CDR3 reads CASSEDTNQPQHF. The CDR3 nucleotides are TGCGCCAGCAGCGAAGACACCAATCAGCCCCAGCATTTT. The genes are TRBV5-1 and TRBJ1-5; D gene uncertain. V was clipped by 4 bases and J by 3 bases, with 8 bases between them. This CDR3 comprises 13 residues. Germline V CDR1 and CDR2: SGHRS, YFSETQ.

In the case of this clone: This may arise from a read error, as a much more abundant clone is one base away. This specimen includes other DNA sequences encoding the same CDR3. The chain has TRBV19 and TRBJ2-1; maybe TRBD1 (6 bases). Germline V gene lookup returns CDR1 LNHDA and CDR2 SQIVND (reference sequence). Trimming shortened V by 9 bases and J by 4 bases, and 13 bases separated the two germline ends. The CDR3 extends over 13 amino acids. The CDR3 spells CASHSGQYNEQFF. The CDR3 nucleotides are TGTGCCAGCCACTCAGGACAGTACAATGAGCAGTTCTTC.

This clone was seen only once. A much larger clone differs by one base, so this may be a read error. V is TRBV5-1 and J is TRBJ2-1; D possibly corresponds to TRBD2 (5 bases). This CDR3 has 13 amino acids. Trimming shortened V by 2 bases and J by 10 bases, and 13 bases separated the two germline ends. Germline V lookup: CDR1 SGHRS, CDR2 YFSETQ. The chain's CDR3 is CASSFTVLAEQFF. For the CDR3, the DNA is TGCGCCAGCAGCTTTACAGTTCTAGCCGAGCAGTTCTTC.

Many counts were recorded for this clone. This chain joins TRBV6-1 and TRBJ2-6; D is undetermined. Germline-derived CDR1 and CDR2 are MNHNS and SASEGT. CDR3 size: 15 residues. With 2 bases removed from V and 0 bases from J, the gap between germline ends came to 5 bases. CDR3 nucleotides: TGTGCCAGCAGTGAAAGTGGCTCTGGGGCCAACGTCCTGACTTTC. It encodes CASSESGSGANVLTF.

The rearrangement links TRBV4-2 to TRBJ2-6; 10 bases are a match to TRBD1. CDR3 length: 17 residues. After removal of 5 bases from V and 0 bases from J, the junction contained 4 bases not matched to a gene. In germline, CDR1 is LGHNA, CDR2 YNFKEQ. In DNA form, the CDR3 reads TGTGCCAGCAGCACCGGGACAGGGGTCTCTGGGGCCAACGTCCTGACTTTC. Translating it yields CASSTGTGVSGANVLTF.

Concerning this clone: A clone one base away is much larger, so this may be a read error. This chain connects TRBV6-1 to TRBJ2-3, with D perhaps matching TRBD1 (5 bases). Trimming took 2 bases from V and 7 from J, leaving 16 bases between them. This CDR3 is built from 15 residues. Germline V lookup: CDR1 MNHNS, CDR2 SASEGT. The CDR3 nucleotides read TGTGCCAGCAGTGAACTGACAGCGCCGCGGTATACGCAGTATTTT. Protein product: CASSELTAPRYTQYF.

This clone was detected many times. The chain carries TRBV28 and TRBJ1-6; a weak D match, TRBD1 (6 bases). CDR1 MDHEN and CDR2 SYDVKM come from the germline V gene. The V and J ends lost 5 bases and 9 bases respectively, with 17 bases between them. The CDR3 sequence is 15 residues long. The CDR3 DNA reads TGTGCCAGCAGTATGATACAGGGAGTAGGTTCACCCCTCCACTTT. Protein sequence: CASSMIQGVGSPLHF. The variable domain in full, completed from reference TRBV28 and TRBJ1-6, reads DVKVTQSSRYLVKRTGEKVFLECVQDMDHENMFWYRQDPGLGLRLIYFSYDVKMKEKGDIPEGYSVSREKKERFSLILESASTNQTSMYLCASSMIQGVGSPLHFGNGTRLTVT.

Of note for this clone: A much bigger clone sits one base away, suggesting this may be a read error. The chain combines TRBV20-1 with TRBJ1-1, with 7 bases fitting TRBD1. The CDR3 is 12 amino acids. Germline V gives CDR1 DFQATT, CDR2 SNEGSKA (reference sequence). Unmatched junction bases numbered 6, after V lost 5 bases and J lost 6 bases. The CDR3 reads CSAGTDRPEAFF. The CDR3 region has the DNA TGCAGTGCTGGAACGGACAGGCCTGAAGCTTTCTTT.

This clone has a handful of counts. The gene calls are TRBV6-1 and TRBJ1-5, with D possibly TRBD1 on 5 matching bases. Trimming removed 8 bases at V and 6 bases at J, with 23 bases between. The CDR3 has 16 residues. Germline V gene data show CDR1 as MNHNS and CDR2 as SASEGT. CDR3 region: CASSGEAWLGSQPQHF. The CDR3 DNA follows: TGTGCCAGCTCGGGGGAAGCTTGGCTGGGTTCTCAGCCCCAGCATTTT.

Many counts were recorded for this clone. Different DNA sequences within this sample yield the same CDR3. The chain combines TRBV20-1 with TRBJ2-1; 14 bases are shared with TRBD2. There are 14 residues in the CDR3. J gave up 7 bases and V 3 bases, and 2 bases lay outside the gene matches. In germline, CDR1 is DFQATT, CDR2 SNEGSKA (reference sequence). This CDR3 is CSARGLAGVNEQFF. The DNA of the CDR3 is TGCAGTGCTAGGGGACTAGCGGGAGTAAATGAGCAGTTCTTC.

This clone came up many times. The V and J genes are TRBV30 and TRBJ1-5, with 7 bases matching TRBD1. The J segment lost 5 bases and the V segment lost 4 bases, leaving 8 bases of the junction unmatched. Germline CDR1 is GTSNPN and CDR2 is SVGIG (reference sequence). The length of the CDR3 is 14 residues. CDR3 DNA sequence: TGTGCCTGGACCCAGAACAGGGGTGATCAGCCCCAGCATTTT. This translates into CAWTQNRGDQPQHF.

V and J are TRBV11-3 and TRBJ2-1, with D maybe TRBD1 (5 bases). The V end lost 5 bases, the J end lost 13 bases, and 15 bases lay between the germline ends. Germline loops: CDR1 SGHNT, CDR2 YENEEA. This CDR3 spans 12 amino acids. The CDR3 reads CASSADTDSQFF. In DNA form, the CDR3 reads TGTGCCAGCAGCGCCGACACAGACAGCCAGTTCTTC.

This clone has just a few counts. The junction differs from germline at one of its ends, possibly a read error. This chain uses TRBV15 with TRBJ2-5; D might be TRBD1 or TRBD2, each matching 5 bases. The CDR3 has 16 residues. The germline V gene has CDR1 LNHNV and CDR2 YYDKDF (reference sequence). DNA for the CDR3: TGTGCCACCATCAGAGCTGCCGGGACCCTGCAAGAGACCCAGTACTTC. Its protein is CATIRAAGTLQETQYF.

This clone was observed many times. This chain links TRBV7-9 with TRBJ2-7, with TRBD2 matching over 8 bases. After removal of 3 bases from V and 6 bases from J, the junction contained 1 base not matched to a gene. Looked up from germline, CDR1 is SEHNR and CDR2 is FQNEAQ (reference sequence). The CDR3 has 12 amino acids. The CDR3 sequence is CASSFGGGEQYF. The CDR3 DNA follows: TGTGCCAGCAGCTTCGGGGGGGGCGAGCAGTACTTC.

This clone was found many times. The gene calls are TRBV5-1 and TRBJ1-1; the D gene is possibly TRBD1 (5 bases). This CDR3 comprises 15 residues. Germline values: CDR1 SGHRS, CDR2 YFSETQ. Trimming removed 4 bases at V and 1 base at J, with 14 bases between. CDR3: CASSTGGARNTEAFF. CDR3 nucleotide sequence: TGCGCCAGCAGCACCGGAGGGGCCCGGAACACTGAAGCTTTCTTT.

Ten or more counts support this clone. The CDR3: CASSLRVNTEAFF. CDR3 coding DNA: TGTGCCAGCAGCTTGAGGGTGAACACTGAAGCTTTCTTT. The V and J genes are TRBV5-4 and TRBJ1-1; D unresolved. This CDR3 is 13 amino acids long. Germline CDR1 reads SGHNT; CDR2 reads YYREEE (reference sequence). The V end lost 1 base, the J end lost 0 bases, and 4 bases lay between the germline ends.

As for this clone: This may come from a read error, since a much larger clone is one base off. The chain uses TRBV27 and TRBJ2-3, with no clear D. The CDR3 length is 11 residues. Looked up from germline, CDR1 is MNHEY and CDR2 is SMNVEV (reference sequence). CDR3 residues: CASILGHTQYF. CDR3 nucleotides: TGTGCCAGCATTTTAGGTCATACGCAGTATTTT.

This clone was seen repeatedly, ten times or more. This chain links TRBV20-1 with TRBJ2-1, with D perhaps TRBD1 (6 bases). This CDR3 region has 13 residues. The germline gives CDR1 DFQATT, CDR2 SNEGSKA (reference sequence). With 6 bases removed from V and 4 bases from J, the gap between germline ends came to 13 bases. Written as DNA, the CDR3 is TGCAGTGCCCGGGACACCGGATACAATGAGCAGTTCTTC. Amino acids: CSARDTGYNEQFF.

This clone was recorded at least ten times. A read error may account for a junction end that differs from germline. The rearrangement uses TRBV2 and TRBJ1-5; possibly TRBD1 for D (5 bases). The CDR3 contains 13 residues. Germline CDR1 reads SNHLY; CDR2 reads FYNNEI. The CDR3 loop reads CAGSGSGPQPQHF. DNA of the CDR3: TGCGCCGGCAGTGGTTCAGGGCCGCAGCCCCAGCATTTT.